Each of the 25 T cell receptor beta chains below was sequenced from the same sample in a study of T cell responses to AZD1222 COVID-19 vaccine. Some clones are missing from TCRdb's copy, which holds only in-frame ones; the method was immunoSEQ multiplex PCR. Among 150,000 to 200,000 clones, about 89% were seen once, and the ten largest hold 2.5% to 3%. The specimen was peripheral blood, collected on day 0 of MenACWY control vaccination. The receptors come from an adult in good health.

The rearrangement joins TRBV13 to TRBJ2-1, with 8 bases fitting TRBD1. The CDR3 covers 16 residues. The germline V gene has CDR1 PRHDT and CDR2 FYEKMQ (reference sequence). V shed 2 bases and J 8 bases; nucleotides not matched to a gene: 11. CDR3 in amino acids: CASSLPGQGFVDEQFF. Here the CDR3 DNA reads TGTGCCAGCAGCTTACCTGGACAGGGATTCGTTGATGAGCAGTTCTTC.

This chain links TRBV29-1 with TRBJ1-1; D call uncertain. V was trimmed by 7 bases and J by 0 bases, leaving 9 bases between them. The germline gives CDR1 SQVTM, CDR2 ANQGSEA. The CDR3 runs 12 residues. CDR3 coding DNA: TGCAGCGACCTTGATATGAACACTGAAGCTTTCTTT. Protein sequence: CSDLDMNTEAFF.

This clone has a handful of counts. The chain carries TRBV27 and TRBJ1-2; weak D call: TRBD1 (6 bases). This CDR3 has 11 residues. Per the germline V gene, CDR1 is MNHEY and CDR2 is SMNVEV (reference sequence). Trimming took off 6 bases at V and 4 bases at J, with 6 bases between the two ends. The CDR3 loop reads CASRGGYGYTF. The CDR3 DNA reads TGTGCCAGCAGAGGGGGCTATGGCTACACCTTC.

The rearrangement links TRBV21-1 to TRBJ2-7; the D call in the table, TRBD1, was not verified against the DNA. TRBV21-1 is termed a pseudogene. This CDR3 is 15 amino acids long. This chain's CDR3 is CASSKGWMGPYEQYF. Here the CDR3 DNA reads TGTGCCAGCAGCAAAGGTTGGATGGGCCCCTACGAGCAGTACTTC.

The rearrangement uses TRBV11-2 and TRBJ2-5; 8 bases fit TRBD1. CDR3 length: 16 residues. Germline CDR1 is SGHAT and CDR2 is FQNNGV. After removal of 1 base from V and 3 bases from J, the junction contained 7 bases not matched to a gene. The CDR3 loop is CASSLGFRGHEETQYF. DNA for the CDR3: TGTGCCAGCAGCTTAGGCTTCAGGGGGCATGAAGAGACCCAGTACTTC.

The rearrangement joins TRBV28 to TRBJ1-1; no firm D call. Germline V gene sequence: CDR1 MDHEN, CDR2 SYDVKM. V was trimmed by 5 bases and J by 4 bases, leaving 8 bases between them. There are 12 residues in the CDR3. CDR3 in amino acids: CASSRRATEAFF. CDR3 coding DNA: TGTGCCAGCAGTAGACGGGCCACTGAAGCTTTCTTT. Full variable domain (remainder filled in from reference TRBV28 and TRBJ1-1): DVKVTQSSRYLVKRTGEKVFLECVQDMDHENMFWYRQDPGLGLRLIYFSYDVKMKEKGDIPEGYSVSREKKERFSLILESASTNQTSMYLCASSRRATEAFFGQGTRLTVV.

A single count supports this clone. This sequence joins TRBV9 and TRBJ1-1, with D perhaps matching TRBD1 (5 bases). Looked up from germline, CDR1 is SGDLS and CDR2 is YYNGEE. The CDR3 has 14 residues. The V end was cut by 4 bases, the J end by 2 bases, with 12 bases between. The CDR3 region is CASSPDRGNTEAFF. CDR3 coding DNA: TGTGCCAGCAGCCCCGACAGAGGCAACACTGAAGCTTTCTTT.

The chain uses TRBV5-5 and TRBJ2-7; 8 nucleotides match TRBD1. V trimming: 5 bases; J trimming: 3 bases; junction bases outside the gene matches: 7. Germline loops: CDR1 SGHKS, CDR2 YYEKEE (reference sequence). The length of the CDR3 is 14 residues. The CDR3 DNA reads TGTGCCAGCAGTACGGACAGGGCCCTCTACGAGCAGTACTTC. This codes for CASSTDRALYEQYF.

The V call is TRBV7-9, the J call TRBJ2-2, with 9 positions matching TRBD2. This CDR3 has 17 amino acids. CDR1 and CDR2 from the germline V gene are SEHNR and FQNEAQ (reference sequence). The V gene end was trimmed by 5 bases and the J gene end by 6 bases; junction bases not matched to a gene: 13. The CDR3 sequence: CASSPMGSGRIPGELFF. CDR3 nucleotide sequence: TGTGCCAGCAGCCCCATGGGGAGCGGGAGGATACCCGGGGAGCTGTTTTTT.

The J gene is TRBJ2-2, the V gene TRBV7-9, with 11 bases identical to TRBD2. The CDR3 is made up of 16 amino acids. Per germline, CDR1 SEHNR and CDR2 FQNEAQ (reference sequence). The V gene end was trimmed by 2 bases and the J gene end by 7 bases; junction bases not matched to a gene: 6. CDR3 sequence reads: CASSLRSGGALGELFF. DNA of the CDR3: TGTGCCAGCAGCTTACGTAGCGGGGGGGCCCTCGGGGAGCTGTTTTTT. The full variable domain, completed using reference TRBV7-9 and TRBJ2-2, is DTGVSQNPRHKITKRGQNVTFRCDPISEHNRLYWYRQTLGQGPEFLTYFQNEAQLEKSRLLSDRFSAERPKGSFSTLEIQRTEQGDSAMYLCASSLRSGGALGELFFGEGSRLTVL.

The chain joins TRBV9 to TRBJ1-3; perhaps TRBD1 as D (5 bases). V was shortened by 4 bases and J by 2 bases, with 13 bases between the two germline ends. Germline V gene lookup returns CDR1 SGDLS and CDR2 YYNGEE. This CDR3 is 15 amino acids long. The CDR3 DNA reads as TGTGCCAGCAGCCCCTCCGGGACTCCTGGAAACACCATATATTTT. Amino acids: CASSPSGTPGNTIYF.

J is TRBJ1-2 and V is TRBV6-5, with D perhaps matching TRBD1 (5 bases). Trimming pared 2 bases from V and 3 bases from J, leaving 10 bases between. This CDR3 is built from 14 residues. CDR1 and CDR2 (germline): MNHEY, SVGAGI. The CDR3 bases are TGTGCCAGCAGTTACCTCAGGGTTGACTATGGCTACACCTTC. It yields the protein CASSYLRVDYGYTF.

The V call is TRBV28, the J call TRBJ1-6; the D gene is possibly TRBD1 (6 bases). Per germline, CDR1 MDHEN and CDR2 SYDVKM. Between the trimmed V and J ends, which lost 6 bases and 9 bases, there was a span of 15 bases. The length of the CDR3 is 14 residues. CDR3 coding DNA: TGTGCCAGCAGCGTCACAGGGCGGATTTCACCCCTCCACTTT. Its translation: CASSVTGRISPLHF.

The CDR3 DNA follows: TGTGCCAGCAGCATGGACAGGAACACTGAAGCTTTCTTT. It translates to CASSMDRNTEAFF. This rearrangement joins TRBV7-3 to TRBJ1-1, with D maybe TRBD1 (6 bases). From germline, CDR1 is SGHTA and CDR2 FQGTGA. The CDR3 is 13 residues long. V gave up 5 bases and J gave up 1 base, with 8 bases separating them.

The V gene is TRBV2, the J gene TRBJ2-6; 7 nucleotides align to TRBD1. The germline gives CDR1 SNHLY, CDR2 FYNNEI. With 1 base clipped from V and 2 bases from J, the junction kept 5 bases outside the gene matches. This CDR3 region has 17 residues. The CDR3 is CASSEEGALTGANVLTF. Written as DNA, the CDR3 is TGTGCCAGCAGTGAAGAGGGGGCGCTCACTGGGGCCAACGTCCTGACTTTC.

The V and J genes are TRBV14 and TRBJ2-1; the D gene is possibly TRBD2 (5 bases). The CDR3 extends over 12 amino acids. Germline V gene data show CDR1 as SGHDN and CDR2 as FVKESK. V shed 3 bases and J shed 14 bases, with 14 bases lying between them. The CDR3 spells CASSQEASPEFF. The CDR3 DNA is TGTGCCAGCAGCCAGGAGGCCAGTCCAGAGTTCTTC. The variable domain in full, with the rest retrieved from reference TRBV14 and TRBJ2-1, is EAGVTQFPSHSVIEKGQTVTLRCDPISGHDNLYWYRRVMGKEIKFLLHFVKESKQDESGMPNNRFLAERTGGTYSTLKVQPAELEDSGVYFCASSQEASPEFFGPGTRLTVL.

The chain employs TRBV10-1 and TRBJ2-7, with 13 nucleotides matching TRBD2. After removal of 0 bases from V and 2 bases from J, the junction contained 10 bases not matched to a gene. Germline V gene data show CDR1 as WNHNN and CDR2 as SYGVQD (reference sequence). The CDR3 totals 19 residues. CDR3 sequence (DNA): TGCGCCAGCAGTGAGTCGGGACTAGCGGGATGGGGGAAAACCTACGAGCAGTACTTC. This encodes CASSESGLAGWGKTYEQYF.

The rearrangement joins TRBV13 to TRBJ2-2; 8 nucleotides line up with TRBD1. The CDR3 is made up of 16 amino acids. Germline V lookup: CDR1 PRHDT, CDR2 FYEKMQ (reference sequence). V was pared by 5 bases and J by 1 base, with 6 bases of the junction left unmatched. For the CDR3, the DNA is TGTGCCAGCAGCCCGGACAGGGAGGAGAACACCGGGGAGCTGTTTTTT. Protein sequence: CASSPDREENTGELFF. Supplemented by reference TRBV13 and TRBJ2-2, the full variable domain reads AAGVIQSPRHLIKEKRETATLKCYPIPRHDTVYWYQQGPGQDPQFLISFYEKMQSDKGSIPDRFSAQQFSDYHSELNMSSLELGDSALYFCASSPDREENTGELFFGEGSRLTVL.

V usage is TRBV6-5 and J usage is TRBJ1-1, with D unclear. This CDR3 has 15 amino acids. V was shortened by 7 bases and J by 0 bases, with 15 bases between the two germline ends. Germline lookup yields CDR1 MNHEY and CDR2 SVGAGI. The CDR3: CASIPTAWMNTEAFF. DNA for the CDR3: TGTGCCAGCATACCCACAGCTTGGATGAACACTGAAGCTTTCTTT.

This chain links TRBV2 with TRBJ1-1; possibly TRBD1 for D (6 bases). Germline CDR1 is SNHLY and CDR2 is FYNNEI. CDR3 length equals 14 residues. V was clipped by 4 bases and J by 4 bases, with 13 bases between them. The DNA for the CDR3 is TGTGCCAGCAGTGCGGAAGGGGGGGCCACTGAAGCTTTCTTT. It specifies CASSAEGGATEAFF.

This chain uses TRBV12-3 or TRBV12-4 with TRBJ2-7; 7 nucleotides match TRBD1. V trimming: 6 bases; J trimming: 6 bases; junction bases outside the gene matches: 8. The length of the CDR3 is 13 residues. In DNA, the CDR3 is TGTGCCAGCAGAAGTGACAGGGCCATCGAGCAGTACTTC. Its protein is CASRSDRAIEQYF.

The chain is built from TRBV11-2 and TRBJ2-4; TRBD2 matches 8 bases. The CDR3 covers 13 residues. Germline loops: CDR1 SGHAT, CDR2 FQNNGV. With V trimmed by 3 bases and J by 8 bases, 3 bases remained unmatched. The CDR3: CASSFAGGDIQYF. As DNA, the CDR3 is TGTGCCAGCAGCTTTGCGGGGGGAGACATTCAGTACTTC. The entire variable domain, with the rest obtained from reference TRBV11-2 and TRBJ2-4, is as follows: EAGVAQSPRYKIIEKRQSVAFWCNPISGHATLYWYQQILGQGPKLLIQFQNNGVVDDSQLPKDRFSAERLKGVDSTLKIQPAKLEDSAVYLCASSFAGGDIQYFGAGTRLSVL.

To note about this clone: The sample contains more than one DNA sequence encoding this CDR3. The CDR3 spells CASSLGSPLHF. The CDR3 nucleotides are TGTGCCAGCAGTTTAGGATCACCCCTCCACTTT. J is TRBJ1-6 and V is TRBV28, with D uncertain. V shed 2 bases and J shed 10 bases, with 3 bases lying between them. Germline CDR1 MDHEN, CDR2 SYDVKM. This CDR3 is 11 amino acids long.

The chain has TRBV6-1 and TRBJ1-1, with D uncertain. The CDR3 sequence is 12 residues long. V shed 5 bases and J shed 5 bases, with 9 bases lying between them. Germline V gene lookup returns CDR1 MNHNS and CDR2 SASEGT. The CDR3: CASSSERTEAFF. The CDR3 DNA is TGTGCCAGCAGTTCCGAACGGACTGAAGCTTTCTTT.

This chain connects TRBV3-1 (or the pseudogene TRBV3-2) to TRBJ2-2, with a weak D call TRBD2 (5 bases). The CDR3 has 15 residues. Per germline, CDR1 LGHDT and CDR2 YNNKEL (reference sequence). V dropped 2 bases and J dropped 3 bases, with 10 bases sitting between them. The CDR3 nucleotides read TGTGCCAGCAGCCAAAGCGGAGCGGACACCGGGGAGCTGTTTTTT. Translating it yields CASSQSGADTGELFF.